This is a list of T cell receptor beta chains from one sample in a study of T cells in Graves' hyperthyroidism and ophthalmopathy. TCRdb passed the multiplex PCR reads through MiXCR, listing each CDR3 protein once. The table shows a few hundred thousand distinct CDR3 sequences, with around 13% occurring only once. The sequenced sample was blood. These receptors were collected from a woman aged 35 to 49 with Graves' ophthalmopathy. Both conserved end residues are part of each CDR3. The order of the fields is J gene, clone size, D gene, V gene, CDR3 DNA, CDR3 protein. A D gene is named only where the DNA matches it firmly. Clone size is shown for a subset of rows, as once, few, many or a class of expanded clone.

TRBJ1-6,NA,NA,TRBV15,TGTGCCACCGGCAGAGTAATTCGGTCCAGTCATAATTCACCCCTCCACTTT,CATGRVIRSSHNSPLHF
TRBJ2-4,many,NA,TRBV20-1,TGCAGTGCACCGGACGGACGATTAGCCAAAAACATTCAGTACTTC,CSAPDGRLAKNIQYF
TRBJ2-7,many,TRBD2,TRBV29-1,TGCAGCGTCGTAGCGGGAGACACCTACGAGCAGTACTTC,CSVVAGDTYEQYF
TRBJ2-3,many,NA,TRBV20-1,TGCAGTGCTAGGGTCGGCAGGGGTCTGGATACGCAGTATTTT,CSARVGRGLDTQYF
TRBJ1-1,few,TRBD1,TRBV19,TGTGCCAGTAGTATACTTCCGGGACAGGGAGGAACTGAAGCTTTCTTT,CASSILPGQGGTEAFF
TRBJ2-7,many,NA,TRBV11-2,TGTGCCAGCAGAAGGGGGTCCTACGAGCAGTACTTC,CASRRGSYEQYF
TRBJ2-7,NA,NA,TRBV20-1,TGCAGTGCTGAGGGCCTTAGGGGCTACGAGCAGTACTTC,CSAEGLRGYEQYF
TRBJ2-7,many,NA,TRBV5-6,TGTGCCAGCAGCTTGGGGCAGGTTGCGCACGAGCAGTACTTC,CASSLGQVAHEQYF
TRBJ2-5,many,TRBD2,TRBV11-2,TGTGCCAGCAGCATAGGGACTAGCGGGGGGGAGACCCAGTACTTC,CASSIGTSGGETQYF
TRBJ2-5,NA,TRBD1,TRBV5-1,TGCGCCAGCAGCTTGTTTGCAGGGGGCGCGAGTGAGACCCAGTACTTC,CASSLFAGGASETQYF
TRBJ2-7,few,TRBD1,TRBV7-2,TGTGCCAGCAGCACACGACAGGGCTACGAGCAGTACTTC,CASSTRQGYEQYF
TRBJ1-5,few,TRBD1,TRBV19,TGTGCCAGTAGTATCGAACAGGGGTCGAAGCCCCAGCATTTT,CASSIEQGSKPQHF
TRBJ1-2,once,TRBD1,TRBV24-1,TGTGCCACCAGTGATTTATCGGGACAGGGTGTTTTCACCTTC,CATSDLSGQGVFTF
TRBJ2-1,many,TRBD2,TRBV28,TGTGCCTACAGCGGGAGTCCTCAGAGAGAGCAGTTCTTC,CAYSGSPQREQFF
TRBJ2-3,NA,NA,TRBV27,TGTGCCACCAGTGATGCAGGGGCCCCCACAGATACGCAGTATTTT,CATSDAGAPTDTQYF
TRBJ1-5,many,TRBD1,TRBV28,TGTGCCAGCAAAGGGGGCGGCAATCAGCCCCAGCATTTT,CASKGGGNQPQHF
TRBJ1-4,NA,TRBD1,TRBV27,TGTGCCAGCAGGGGACAGGTCTGGGGCGAAAAACTGTTTTTT,CASRGQVWGEKLFF
TRBJ1-1,many,TRBD1,TRBV20-1,TGCAGTGCTAGGGGGGACAGGTGGGGGGGGACTGAAGCTTTCTTT,CSARGDRWGGTEAFF
TRBJ1-1,many,NA,TRBV19,TGTGCCAGTAGTATATTCAGTTTGAGCAGGATGAACACTGAAGCTTTCTTT,CASSIFSLSRMNTEAFF
TRBJ1-1,few,NA,TRBV5-1,TGCGCCAGCAGCTTGGCAAGGACGAGCACTGAAGCTTTCTTT,CASSLARTSTEAFF
TRBJ2-1,many,NA,TRBV3-1,TGTGCCAGCAGCCGAAGGGGAGAGGTTGAGCAGTTCTTC,CASSRRGEVEQFF
TRBJ2-7,few,TRBD1,TRBV19,TGTGCCAGTAGTATAGTGGGGACAGGGGGCACCGAGCAGTACTTC,CASSIVGTGGTEQYF
TRBJ2-1,few,TRBD2,TRBV4-1,TGCGCCAGCAGCCAAGATCCGCGGGGGGCCGGGGAGCAGTTCTTC,CASSQDPRGAGEQFF
TRBJ1-1,NA,NA,TRBV10-3,TGTGCCACCCGAAGACAACAGAACACTGAAGCTTTCTTT,CATRRQQNTEAFF
TRBJ2-1,few,TRBD2,TRBV12-3/TRBV12-4,TGTGCCAGCAGTCATAGACAGGGGGGAACTGAGGAGACTAGCGGGAGATCCTCCTACAATGAGCAGTTCTTC,CASSHRQGGTEETSGRSSYNEQFF
TRBJ2-7,many,TRBD2,TRBV30,TGTGCCTGGTCTAGCGGGAGGCCCTACGAGCAGTACTTC,CAWSSGRPYEQYF
TRBJ2-1,NA,NA,TRBV4-2,TGTGCCAGCAGCCAAGAGCGGGGCGGCTCCTACGAGCAGTTCTTC,CASSQERGGSYEQFF